A single sample is the source of the 25 T cell receptor beta chains below, sequenced in a study of T cells after yellow fever vaccination. TCRdb re-derived calls from the 5' RACE reads in MiXCR, one entry per CDR3 protein. Of some 160,000 distinct CDR3 sequences in the sample, about 7% were seen once. The sequences come from CD4+ T cells sorted from PBMCs, collected less than 6 days after the first yellow fever vaccination. The receptor set was obtained from a man aged 18 to 29 who received the YFV17D yellow fever vaccine.

This clonotype was counted ten times or more. The junction shows a germline mismatch at one end, possibly a read error. The V call is TRBV4-3, the J call TRBJ2-3; TRBD1 might be the D (6 bases). There are 14 residues in the CDR3. CDR1 LGHNA and CDR2 YSLEER come from the germline V gene. CDR3 DNA: TGCGCCAGTAGCCAGAACAGGGAAGGAGATACGCAGTATTTT. Its protein is CASSQNREGDTQYF.

The CDR3 spells CASSLASGGKNEQFF. The CDR3 DNA is TGTGCCAGCAGCTTAGCCAGCGGGGGGAAAAATGAGCAGTTCTTC. V and J are TRBV7-9 and TRBJ2-1, with TRBD2 matching 9 bases. Germline lookup yields CDR1 SEHNR and CDR2 FQNEAQ (reference sequence). The CDR3 length is 15 residues. Trimming cost V 0 bases and J 7 bases; bases outside gene matches: 4.

With respect to this clonotype: A much larger clone differs from this one at a single base, so this may be a read error. This sequence joins TRBV6-2 or TRBV6-3 and TRBJ1-6, with D perhaps matching TRBD1 (6 bases). Germline CDR1 MNHEY, CDR2 SVGEGT. This CDR3 has 13 residues. Here the CDR3 reads CTSSYRAGSPLHF. The DNA for the CDR3 is TGTACCAGCAGTTACAGGGCGGGTTCACCCCTCCACTTT.

This clonotype was detected only a few times. The chain couples TRBV25-1 to TRBJ2-3; D remains unclear. Trimming left V 3 bases short and J 2 bases short, with 15 bases between. This CDR3 comprises 16 residues. From germline, CDR1 is MGHDK and CDR2 SYGVNS. The CDR3 nucleotides read TGTGCCAGCAGTGATCCCCAGGCCTATCCCACAGATACGCAGTATTTT. This encodes CASSDPQAYPTDTQYF.

This clonotype was seen at least ten times. The chain uses TRBV24-1 and TRBJ2-1, with a weak D call TRBD1 (6 bases). The CDR3 contains 15 residues. Germline values: CDR1 KGHDR, CDR2 SFDVKD. V lost 3 bases, J lost 3 bases, and 11 bases lay in between. CDR3 DNA sequence: TGTGCCACCAGTGATAACAGGGTGAGCTACAATGAGCAGTTCTTC. Translating gives CATSDNRVSYNEQFF.

This clonotype has ten or more counts. CDR3 in DNA: TGTGCCAGCAGTTATGCATCCAAAGAGACCCAGTACTTC. Protein sequence: CASSYASKETQYF. This chain links TRBV28 with TRBJ2-5; D unclear. The germline V gene encodes CDR1 MDHEN and CDR2 SYDVKM. The CDR3 contains 13 residues. V lost 4 bases, J lost 3 bases, and 9 bases lay in between.

Note on this clonotype: A much larger clone differs by one base, so this may be a read error. The V call is TRBV20-1, the J call TRBJ2-2; the match to TRBD2 covers 8 bases. The germline CDR1 and CDR2 sequences are DFQATT and SNEGSKA (reference sequence). The CDR3 sequence is 14 residues long. V lost 5 bases and J lost 3; bases outside the gene matches: 5. CDR3 DNA sequence: TGCAGTGCTGAGTCCGGGGGGGACACCGGGGAGCTGTTTTTT. It is translated as CSAESGGDTGELFF.

The CDR3 here is CASNPRWGTNTEAFF. CDR3 sequence (DNA): TGTGCCAGCAATCCCCGCTGGGGAACGAACACTGAAGCTTTCTTT. The chain is built from TRBV2 and TRBJ1-1; D ambiguous. This CDR3 comprises 15 residues. Germline CDR1 is SNHLY and CDR2 is FYNNEI. Trimming took 7 bases from V and 1 from J, leaving 16 bases between them.

The chain combines TRBV6-5 with TRBJ2-1; 12 nucleotides match TRBD2. CDR3 length: 16 amino acids. The V gene end was trimmed by 4 bases and the J gene end by 5 bases; junction bases not matched to a gene: 6. Germline CDR1 reads MNHEY; CDR2 reads SVGAGI. For the CDR3, the DNA is TGTGCCAGCAGTTCCCCGACTAGCGGGGGCCACAATGAGCAGTTCTTC. It specifies CASSSPTSGGHNEQFF.

This clonotype came up a few times. J is TRBJ2-3 and V is TRBV5-4, with unresolved D. Germline CDR1 reads SGHNT; CDR2 reads YYREEE (reference sequence). With 4 bases removed from V and 2 bases from J, the gap between germline ends came to 17 bases. This CDR3 comprises 16 residues. Here the CDR3 reads CASSPGSALPTDTQYF. The DNA of the CDR3 is TGTGCCAGCAGCCCTGGCTCGGCGCTCCCCACAGATACGCAGTATTTT.

This clonotype was counted many times. The V gene is TRBV29-1, the J gene TRBJ1-1; D ambiguous. Between the trimmed V and J ends, which lost 4 bases and 1 base, there was a span of 4 bases. CDR3 length: 11 residues. The germline CDR1 and CDR2 sequences are SQVTM and ANQGSEA. The CDR3 nucleotides read TGCAGCGTTGTAGGGAACACTGAAGCTTTCTTT. It codes for CSVVGNTEAFF.

In its sample, this clonotype was seen many times. The V gene is TRBV5-1, the J gene TRBJ2-2, with D perhaps TRBD2 (6 bases). The V end was cut by 2 bases, the J end by 3 bases, with 11 bases between. The V gene's germline CDR1 is SGHRS and CDR2 YFSETQ. This CDR3 region has 15 residues. CDR3 sequence reads: CASSFGVADTGELFF. The CDR3 DNA sequence: TGCGCCAGCAGCTTTGGGGTAGCGGACACCGGGGAGCTGTTTTTT.

The table lists this clonotype with many counts. V gene TRBV5-1 combines with J gene TRBJ2-3, with TRBD2 matching over 9 bases. This CDR3 has 17 amino acids. Germline V lookup: CDR1 SGHRS, CDR2 YFSETQ. Trimming at V came to 4 bases and at J to 5 bases, leaving 14 bases not matched to a gene. Written as DNA, the CDR3 is TGCGCCAGCAGCCCGACCTCTAGCGGGGAGCTTCAAGATACGCAGTATTTT. This codes for CASSPTSSGELQDTQYF.

This clonotype has ten or more counts. CDR3 amino acids: CASSFSGETQYF. The CDR3 bases are TGTGCCAGCAGCTTTAGCGGGGAGACCCAGTACTTC. The chain carries TRBV7-9 and TRBJ2-5, with 7 bases lining up with TRBD2. The V and J ends lost 3 bases and 5 bases, in that order; junction bases with no gene match: 0. The germline CDR1 and CDR2 sequences are SEHNR and FQNEAQ (reference sequence). The CDR3 sequence is 12 residues long.

This clonotype was seen more than once but under ten times. This chain joins TRBV15 and TRBJ2-1; D remains unclear. This CDR3 contains 12 residues. Germline lookup yields CDR1 LNHNV and CDR2 YYDKDF (reference sequence). V dropped 3 bases and J dropped 13 bases, with 13 bases sitting between them. The DNA for the CDR3 is TGTGCCACCAGCAGTGAGGCGGAGTCCCAGTTCTTC. This encodes CATSSEAESQFF.

There are many counts of this clonotype. The chain employs TRBV4-3 and TRBJ1-4; no clear D gene. V was trimmed by 1 base and J by 4 bases, leaving 10 bases between them. The CDR3 extends over 15 amino acids. Germline-derived CDR1 and CDR2 are LGHNA and YSLEER. The CDR3 here is CASSQAHNFNEKLFF. The CDR3 DNA follows: TGCGCCAGCAGCCAAGCACACAATTTTAATGAAAAACTGTTTTTT.

This chain uses TRBV5-5 with TRBJ1-2; a weak D match, TRBD1 (5 bases). Trimming removed 3 bases from V and 4 bases from J, with 16 bases in between. Germline lookup yields CDR1 SGHKS and CDR2 YYEKEE (reference sequence). The CDR3 covers 15 residues. DNA of the CDR3: TGTGCCAGCAGCTCCGGGACTGGATTGGGCTATGGCTACACCTTC. This translates into CASSSGTGLGYGYTF.

The V and J genes are TRBV29-1 and TRBJ1-2; D is perhaps TRBD1 (6 bases). The CDR3 has 11 residues. Germline V CDR1 and CDR2: SQVTM, ANQGSEA. The V end lost 7 bases, the J end lost 4 bases, and 10 bases lay between the germline ends. CDR3 loop: CSAGQSYGYTF. The CDR3 DNA reads as TGCAGCGCCGGACAGAGCTATGGCTACACCTTC.

In its sample, this clonotype was seen many times. The J gene is TRBJ2-5, the V gene TRBV20-1, with 8 bases lining up with TRBD1. J lost 5 bases, V lost 2 bases, and 1 base had no gene match. The CDR3 runs to 12 residues. Germline values: CDR1 DFQATT, CDR2 SNEGSKA (reference sequence). The CDR3 reads CSARPGGETQYF. CDR3 coding DNA: TGCAGTGCTAGACCAGGGGGCGAGACCCAGTACTTC.

There are a few counts of this clonotype. The chain is built from TRBV29-1 and TRBJ1-1, with D unresolved. From germline, CDR1 is SQVTM and CDR2 ANQGSEA. This CDR3 has 14 residues. The V end lost 6 bases, the J end lost 4 bases, and 18 bases lay between the germline ends. The CDR3 bases are TGCAGCGTCAGACCTCAACGGAGAACCACTGAAGCTTTCTTT. This gives the protein CSVRPQRRTTEAFF.

Comment on this clonotype: Its ends do not fully match the called genes, so a read error is possible. The chain couples TRBV23-1 to TRBJ2-5, with TRBD2 matching 13 bases. TRBV23-1 counts as an open reading frame of uncertain function. The CDR3 is 15 residues long. In DNA form, the CDR3 reads TGCGCCAGCAGTCTGGGACTAGCGGGAAGAGAGGCCCAGTACTTC. Residues: CASSLGLAGREAQYF.

This clonotype was counted ten times or more. The chain joins TRBV4-3 to TRBJ2-1; 10 bases map to TRBD2. Germline V gene data show CDR1 as LGHNA and CDR2 as YSLEER. Trimming took 1 base from V and 4 from J; bases not matched to a gene: 4. This CDR3 contains 16 residues. The CDR3 DNA reads as TGCGCCAGCAGCCAAGTTGTAGCGGGGGGATACAATGAGCAGTTCTTC. Amino acids: CASSQVVAGGYNEQFF.

This clonotype has at least ten counts. The V and J genes are TRBV4-2 and TRBJ2-3; D remains unclear. Trimming cost V 0 bases and J 2 bases, with 12 bases left between them. Looked up from germline, CDR1 is LGHNA and CDR2 is YNFKEQ. The CDR3 extends over 16 amino acids. The CDR3 nucleotides are TGTGCCAGCAGCCAAGACCGTGACTCCCACACAGATACGCAGTATTTT. Translating gives CASSQDRDSHTDTQYF.

This clonotype has a count of ten or more. J is TRBJ2-4 and V is TRBV5-5; TRBD1 might be the D (5 bases). The CDR3 has 16 residues. Germline CDR1 and CDR2: SGHKS and YYEKEE (reference sequence). The ends were cut back, 4 bases at V and 0 bases at J, with 14 bases in the middle. In nucleotides, the CDR3 is TGTGCCAGCAGCCCCAGGGTCTTACTAGCCAAAAACATTCAGTACTTC. It codes for CASSPRVLLAKNIQYF.

The chain employs TRBV6-2 or TRBV6-3 and TRBJ2-4; 7 bases agree with TRBD1. The J segment lost 1 base and the V segment lost 5 bases, leaving 8 bases of the junction unmatched. The CDR3 spans 16 residues. In germline, CDR1 is MNHEY, CDR2 SVGEGT. CDR3: CASSPNRGRAKNIQYF. The CDR3 DNA is TGTGCCAGCAGTCCCAACAGGGGTAGGGCCAAAAACATTCAGTACTTC.